The 9 T cell receptor beta chains given below trace back to one sample, sequenced in a study of blood T cell repertoires in COVID-19 (dated by TCRdb to 2019 to 2021). Libraries were constructed by the immunoSEQ multiplex PCR assay. Drawn from immuneACCESS, this table holds only the in-frame rearrangements with V and J called that TCRdb kept. Clones are partly lost; checked studies trace under half to an unresolved V gene and leave the rest unexplained. In this sample the table shows roughly 340,000 clones, more than 75% of which occur a single time. The ten top clones hold about 6.9% of the sample. Sequencing was performed on peripheral blood. Receptor source: a woman aged 45-59 years with COVID-19, enrolled during active disease.

This clone turned up a few times. This rearrangement joins TRBV5-1 to TRBJ1-3, with 7 positions matching TRBD1. This CDR3 has 17 residues. Germline CDR1 is SGHRS and CDR2 is YFSETQ. Unmatched junction bases numbered 6, after V lost 0 bases and J lost 0 bases. CDR3 loop: CASSLALTGNSGNTIYF. The CDR3 bases are TGCGCCAGCAGCTTGGCCCTGACAGGGAACTCTGGAAACACCATATATTTT.

V and J are TRBV19 and TRBJ2-7, with D possibly being TRBD1 (6 bases). CDR3 length: 14 amino acids. Germline CDR1 and CDR2: LNHDA and SQIVND (reference sequence). V was trimmed by 3 bases and J by 2 bases, leaving 11 bases between them. CDR3 nucleotides: TGTGCCAGTAGTATCGCCGGACAGACCTACGAGCAGTACTTC. The encoded protein is CASSIAGQTYEQYF.

V usage is TRBV29-1 and J usage is TRBJ1-1; D perhaps matches TRBD1 (6 bases). This CDR3 is built from 14 residues. The ends were cut back, 5 bases at V and 4 bases at J, with 17 bases in the middle. The germline V gene encodes CDR1 SQVTM and CDR2 ANQGSEA. The CDR3, as DNA: TGCAGCGTTACTGGCCTAGGACAGACCACTGAAGCTTTCTTT. It yields the protein CSVTGLGQTTEAFF.

The CDR3 sequence: CASSLAGGRSSYEQYF. CDR3 DNA: TGTGCCAGCAGCTTAGCCGGAGGCCGGAGCTCCTACGAGCAGTACTTC. The V and J genes are TRBV7-6 and TRBJ2-7, with D possibly matching TRBD2 (5 bases). V gave up 0 bases and J gave up 0 bases, with 12 bases separating them. Germline V gene data show CDR1 as SGHVS and CDR2 as FNYEAQ. This CDR3 spans 16 amino acids.

The genes are TRBV27 and TRBJ1-1; no clear D. Germline lookup yields CDR1 MNHEY and CDR2 SMNVEV (reference sequence). The length of the CDR3 is 15 residues. V gave up 5 bases and J gave up 5 bases, with 18 bases separating them. The CDR3 nucleotides are TGTGCCAGCAGTGTGGGCTCGGGGTTTCGGACTGAAGCTTTCTTT. It yields the protein CASSVGSGFRTEAFF.

The chain has TRBV27 and TRBJ1-1; 7 positions match TRBD1. This CDR3 is built from 12 residues. The junction had 7 bases not matched to a gene; V was cut back by 10 bases and J by 5 bases. Germline CDR1 reads MNHEY; CDR2 reads SMNVEV (reference sequence). The CDR3 nucleotides are TGTGCCACCCGGGACAGACGGACTGAAGCTTTCTTT. The encoded protein is CATRDRRTEAFF.

The chain recombines TRBV19 with TRBJ2-3; D remains unclear. Germline loops: CDR1 LNHDA, CDR2 SQIVND (reference sequence). V lost 5 bases and J lost 7, with 10 bases in between. This CDR3 has 12 amino acids. The CDR3 DNA is TGTGCCAGTAGTGAGTTTATGAATACGCAGTATTTT. The encoded protein is CASSEFMNTQYF.

This clone turned up a few times. The V call is TRBV7-9, the J call TRBJ1-2; 7 positions match TRBD1. Germline V gene sequence: CDR1 SEHNR, CDR2 FQNEAQ (reference sequence). This CDR3 has 14 residues. J lost 6 bases, V lost 5 bases, and 9 bases had no gene match. The CDR3 sequence is CASSHNRGVDGYTF. In DNA form, the CDR3 reads TGTGCCAGCAGCCATAACAGGGGAGTTGATGGCTACACCTTC.

The CDR3 bases are TGTGCCAGCGGTCTAACTGAGCAGCCCCAGCATTTT. This codes for CASGLTEQPQHF. The chain joins TRBV6-5 to TRBJ1-5; D unresolved. V was shortened by 8 bases and J by 7 bases, with 12 bases between the two germline ends. From germline, CDR1 is MNHEY and CDR2 SVGAGI. The CDR3 is 12 amino acids.